The sample holds many counts of the clone carrying this T cell receptor beta chain. This CDR3 has 12 amino acids. Germline loops: CDR1 GTSNPN, CDR2 SVGIG (reference sequence). Trimming removed 3 bases from V and 12 bases from J, with 15 bases in between. The data stem from a study of early T cells in non-severe SARS-CoV-2 infection. Study overall: The authors sequenced bulk RNA from unsorted whole blood, leaving chains unpaired.

Unique molecular identifiers tagged individual cDNA molecules. TCRdb re-called the 5' RACE reads through MiXCR, storing one row per CDR3 protein. This table has some 30,000 distinct CDR3 sequences, approximately 5.4% appearing once. The source of this sequence is an adult who was a healthcare worker with PCR-confirmed SARS-CoV-2 infection or an uninfected control (not recorded which). The chain carries TRBV30 and TRBJ2-1; D unclear. Sequencing input: whole blood. The CDR3: CAWSADPPRQFF. CDR3 DNA sequence: TGTGCCTGGAGCGCGGACCCTCCCCGGCAGTTCTTC.